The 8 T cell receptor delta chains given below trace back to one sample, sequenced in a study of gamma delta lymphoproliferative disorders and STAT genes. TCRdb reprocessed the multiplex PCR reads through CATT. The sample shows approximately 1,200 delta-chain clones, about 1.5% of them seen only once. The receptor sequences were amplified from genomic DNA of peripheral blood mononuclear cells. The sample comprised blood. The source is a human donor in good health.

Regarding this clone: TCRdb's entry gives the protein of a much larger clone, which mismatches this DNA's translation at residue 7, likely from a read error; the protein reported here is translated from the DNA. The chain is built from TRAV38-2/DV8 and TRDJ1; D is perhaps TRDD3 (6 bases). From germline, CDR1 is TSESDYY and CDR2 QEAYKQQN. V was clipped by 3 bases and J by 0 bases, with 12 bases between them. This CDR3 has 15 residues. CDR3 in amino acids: CAYRMGVPYTDKLIF. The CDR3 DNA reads TGTGCTTATAGGATGGGGGTCCCGTACACCGATAAACTCATCTTT.

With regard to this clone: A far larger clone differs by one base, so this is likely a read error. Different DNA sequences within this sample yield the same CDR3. The CDR3 region has the DNA TGTGCTCTTGGCCCCCGAGGGGTCGGCCTTCCTAAACCCGAGGTACTGGGGGATACGGGGTACACCGATAAACTCATCTTT. Encoded protein: CALGPRGVGLPKPEVLGDTGYTDKLIF. The chain links TRDV1 to TRDJ1; TRDD3 agrees at 13 bases. Germline CDR1 and CDR2: TSWWSYY and QGS. The length of the CDR3 is 27 residues. J was trimmed by 0 bases and V by 6 bases; bases with no gene match: 37.

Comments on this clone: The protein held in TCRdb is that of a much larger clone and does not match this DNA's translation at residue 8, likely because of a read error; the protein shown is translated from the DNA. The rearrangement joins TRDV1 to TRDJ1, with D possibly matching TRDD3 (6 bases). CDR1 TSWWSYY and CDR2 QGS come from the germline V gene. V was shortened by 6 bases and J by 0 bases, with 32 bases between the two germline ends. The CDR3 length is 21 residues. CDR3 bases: TGTGCTCTTGGCCCCCCTTACATGCTTAGTGGGGGTCGGAGGTACACCGATAAACTCATCTTT. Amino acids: CALGPPYMLSGGRRYTDKLIF.

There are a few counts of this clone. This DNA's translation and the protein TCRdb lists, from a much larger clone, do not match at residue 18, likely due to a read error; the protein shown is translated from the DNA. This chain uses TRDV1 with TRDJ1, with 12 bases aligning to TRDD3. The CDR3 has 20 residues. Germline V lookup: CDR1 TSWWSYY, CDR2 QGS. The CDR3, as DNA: TGTGCTCTTGGGGACCTCTACGTACTGGGGGATACCGGGTACACCGATAAACCCATCTTT. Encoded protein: CALGDLYVLGDTGYTDKPIF.

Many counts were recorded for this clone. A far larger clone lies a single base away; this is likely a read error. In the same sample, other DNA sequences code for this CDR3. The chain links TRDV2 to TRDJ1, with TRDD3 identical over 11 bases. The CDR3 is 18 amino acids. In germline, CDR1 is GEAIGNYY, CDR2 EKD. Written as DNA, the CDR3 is TGCGCCTGTGACTTTCGTACGTACTGGGGGATAGGTGGCGATAAACTCATCTTT. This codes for CACDFRTYWGIGGDKLIF.

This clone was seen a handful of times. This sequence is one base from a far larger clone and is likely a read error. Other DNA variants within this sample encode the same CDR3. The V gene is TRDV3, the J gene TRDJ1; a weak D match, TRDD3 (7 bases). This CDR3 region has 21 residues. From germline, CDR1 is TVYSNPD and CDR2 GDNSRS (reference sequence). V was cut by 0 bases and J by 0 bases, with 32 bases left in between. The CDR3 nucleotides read TGTGCCTTTAGTAGTCCTACTGGCTGGGGATATCGGGAGATGTACACCGATAAACTCATCTTT. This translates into CAFSSPTGWGYREMYTDKLIF.

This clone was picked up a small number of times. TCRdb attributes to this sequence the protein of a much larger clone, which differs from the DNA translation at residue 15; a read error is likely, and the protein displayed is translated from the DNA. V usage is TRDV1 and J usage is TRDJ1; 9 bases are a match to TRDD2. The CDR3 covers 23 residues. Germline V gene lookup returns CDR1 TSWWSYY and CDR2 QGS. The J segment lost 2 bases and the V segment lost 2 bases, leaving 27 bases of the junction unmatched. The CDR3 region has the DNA TGTGCTCTTGGGGAAGCTTCCTTCCTACGTCTCCAGAGTCGGAATACGAGGACCGATAAACTCATCTTT. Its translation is CALGEASFLRLQSRNTRTDKLIF.

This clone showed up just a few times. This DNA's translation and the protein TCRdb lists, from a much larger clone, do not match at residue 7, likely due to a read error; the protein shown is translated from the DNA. In nucleotides, the CDR3 is TGTGCTCTTGGGGAACTTGTCCACCTGTTGTCCGCTGGGGGAATTTACACCGATAAACTCATCTTT. Its translation is CALGELVHLLSAGGIYTDKLIF. This chain connects TRDV1 to TRDJ1, with 8 bases identical to TRDD3. The CDR3 contains 22 residues. Germline V gene sequence: CDR1 TSWWSYY, CDR2 QGS. Germline trimming cut 0 bases from V and 0 bases from J; bases unmatched to any gene: 21.